This TCR beta chain was recorded in a study of beta chain features in type 1 diabetes. Details on this clone: No antigen is known for it.

Since all of the isolated RNA was reverse transcribed, expressed TCRB transcripts were what got sequenced. Repertoires were generated with immunoSEQ multiplex PCR, while TCRdb's copy carries only in-frame clones and drops some. Of approximately 150,000 clones listed, about 9.4% are singletons. The CDR3 loop spans 11 amino acids. Germline assignment: CDR1 SGHTA and CDR2 FQGNSA. It was via CD45RO/CCR7/CD25/CD127/CD95/CD27 that CD4+ naive, central memory, regulatory and stem cell-like memory cells were sorted. Sorted cells reached over 95% purity in every population. General study points: Within each of all four CD4+ subsets, Type 1 diabetes patients had TCRB CDR3s that were moderately but significantly shorter.

The sequencing sample was made of naive CD4+ T cells from blood. V is TRBV7-2 and J is TRBJ2-5, with D hard to call. The J call is doubtful: the DNA matches TRBJ2-7 better. The clonotype comes from a man aged 18 to 30 in good health. Written as DNA, the CDR3 is TGTGCCAGCAGCCAGAGGAACGAGCAGTACTTC. Translated, it gives CASSQRNEQYF.